The rows below give T cell receptor beta chains drawn from one sample of a study of T cell responses to AZD1222 COVID-19 vaccine. Method: immunoSEQ multiplex PCR; TCRdb's copy keeps in-frame clones and lacks some. The data show 100,000 to 150,000 clones, 70% to 90% seen once. The sequenced sample was peripheral blood, obtained on day 0 of AZD1222 vaccination. Receptors originate from an adult in good health. Both conserved end residues are part of each CDR3. Each record gives: J gene, V gene, D gene, clone size, CDR3 protein, CDR3 DNA. The D gene is left open where the match is weak. Not all rows give a size; the values are once, few, many and, for expanded clones, a class.

TRBJ1-5	TRBV5-1	TRBD1	-	CASSRTGLDQPQHF	TGCGCCAGCAGCCGGACAGGACTTGATCAGCCCCAGCATTTT
TRBJ1-2	TRBV6-5	TRBD1	-	CASKTGDVAGYTF	TGTGCCAGCAAGACAGGGGATGTGGCTGGCTACACCTTC
TRBJ2-7	TRBV4-3	TRBD2	-	CASSQGGAGVSYEQYF	TGCGCCAGCAGCCAAGGCGGAGCGGGGGTCTCCTACGAGCAGTACTTC
TRBJ1-3	TRBV5-6	-	-	CASSLVHSGNTIYF	TGTGCCAGCAGCTTGGTGCACTCTGGAAACACCATATATTTT
TRBJ1-1	TRBV10-3	-	-	CAISESNVNTEAFF	TGTGCCATCAGTGAGTCGAATGTGAACACTGAAGCTTTCTTT
TRBJ1-3	TRBV12-3/TRBV12-4	-	-	CASRRDVGNTIYF	TGTGCCAGCAGGCGGGACGTTGGGAACACCATATATTTT
TRBJ1-2	TRBV12-5	TRBD1	once	CASGLSHRGTDYGYTF	TGTGCTAGTGGTTTGTCTCACAGGGGGACCGACTATGGCTACACCTTC
TRBJ1-2	TRBV16	-	-	CASSQPLKRGANYGYTF	TGTGCCAGCAGCCAACCCCTCAAAAGAGGAGCTAACTATGGCTACACCTTC
TRBJ2-7	TRBV18	-	once	CASSPPPGTSYEQYF	TGTGCCAGCTCACCACCGCCTGGGACGTCCTACGAGCAGTACTTC
TRBJ1-2	TRBV5-1	-	-	CASSFDLTYGYTF	TGCGCCAGCAGCTTTGACCTCACATATGGCTACACCTTC
TRBJ2-6	TRBV12-3/TRBV12-4	-	once	CASSYSGANVLTF	TGTGCCAGCAGCTACTCTGGGGCCAACGTCCTGACTTTC
TRBJ1-6	TRBV5-5	-	-	CASSLDSPNSPLHF	TGTGCCAGCAGCTTGGACAGCCCTAATTCACCCCTCCACTTT
TRBJ2-6	TRBV7-3	-	-	CASSLYASPNRVVSGANVLTF	TGTGCCAGCAGCTTGTATGCCTCCCCTAACAGGGTGGTTTCTGGGGCCAACGTCCTGACTTTC
TRBJ2-7	TRBV20-1	-	-	CSARLPYEQYF	TGCAGTGCTAGACTCCCGTACGAGCAGTACTTC
TRBJ2-7	TRBV7-2	-	-	CASSHGRVEQYF	TGTGCCAGCAGCCACGGTCGGGTCGAGCAGTACTTC
TRBJ1-1	TRBV12-3/TRBV12-4	-	-	CASSQWDTEAFF	TGTGCCAGCAGCCAATGGGACACTGAAGCTTTCTTT
TRBJ2-3	TRBV6-5	-	-	CASIAPEGGTQYF	TGTGCCAGCATTGCGCCTGAGGGGGGTACGCAGTATTTT
TRBJ1-1	TRBV28	-	-	CASSYRITEAFF	TGTGCCAGCAGCTACAGGATCACTGAAGCTTTCTTT
TRBJ1-5	TRBV2	TRBD1	-	CASRKGAGSNQPQHF	TGTGCCAGCAGGAAGGGGGCTGGGAGCAATCAGCCCCAGCATTTT
TRBJ1-5	TRBV6-1	-	-	CASSEAWGNQPQHF	TGTGCCAGCAGTGAAGCGTGGGGCAATCAGCCCCAGCATTTT
TRBJ1-6	TRBV19	-	-	CASSIDGEPSSYNSPLHF	TGTGCCAGTAGTATAGATGGCGAACCGAGCTCCTATAATTCACCCCTCCACTTT
TRBJ2-7	TRBV5-6	-	-	CASSLGGTETYEQYF	TGTGCCAGCAGCTTGGGGGGGACGGAGACCTACGAGCAGTACTTC
TRBJ1-2	TRBV19	-	few	CASSPGTPREGYTF	TGTGCCAGTAGTCCCGGGACTCCCAGAGAGGGCTACACCTTC
TRBJ2-5	TRBV4-3	-	few	CASSQDWGGQTQYF	TGCGCCAGCAGCCAAGATTGGGGTGGGCAGACCCAGTACTTC
TRBJ2-7	TRBV28	-	once	CASSSQTTVYEQYF	TGTGCCAGCAGCTCCCAAACGACAGTTTACGAGCAGTACTTC